This T cell receptor (beta chain) originates from a study of OX40 agonist ivuxolimab in advanced cancers. Prior autoimmune disease or systemic immunosuppression barred patients. Using immunoSEQ multiplex PCR, the repertoire was profiled, and TCRdb retains in-frame clones only, with some absent. The data hold over 30,000 clones, with roughly 80% observed a single time. With 6 bases removed from V and 0 bases from J, the gap between germline ends came to 8 bases. This CDR3 is 13 amino acids long. Germline lookup yields CDR1 KGHSH and CDR2 LQKENI. The TCR sequence derives from an adult with an advanced solid tumor such as melanoma, head and neck, liver or kidney cancer. This chain uses TRBV18 with TRBJ1-1, with D unresolved. The sample in question was CD4+ or CD8+ T cells sorted from blood, obtained in a trial of the OX40 agonist ivuxolimab. The CDR3 DNA reads TGTGCCAGCTCCCTAAAGGTGAACACTGAAGCTTTCTTT. Translating it yields CASSLKVNTEAFF.